What follows is one T cell receptor (beta chain) and its context. Its antigen remains unidentified. Germline V CDR1 and CDR2: WNHNN, SYGVQD (reference sequence). V was pared by 4 bases and J by 5 bases, with 12 bases between. The CDR3 is 14 residues long. Produced via immunoSEQ multiplex PCR; TCRdb's table is partial and in-frame only. The table has over 100,000 clones, 85% to 90% seen once. This sample is drawn from a study of OX40 agonist ivuxolimab in advanced cancers. Study-wide findings and caveats: Among the least clonally expanded were partial responders at 0.1-3.0 mg/kg. Expanded clones belonging to CD8+ T cells outnumbered, on average, those of CD4+.

Blood sampling was done at baseline, cycle 4 day 1, and cycle 7 day 1. The V gene is TRBV10-1, the J gene TRBJ1-5, with D uncertain. The sequence was obtained from an adult with an advanced solid tumor such as melanoma, head and neck, liver or kidney cancer. The sequences come from CD4+ or CD8+ T cells sorted from blood, collected in a trial of the OX40 agonist ivuxolimab. The CDR3 DNA is TGCGCCAGCAGTGGGGCCTCCCCGTATCAGCCCCAGCATTTT. This codes for CASSGASPYQPQHF.